The T cell receptor beta chain under discussion was sequenced for a study of T cells in Graves' hyperthyroidism and ophthalmopathy. Researchers took RNA transcripts and amplified the TCR beta CDR3 regions from them. First-round RT-PCR with HTBI primers amplified the TCR CDR3 region. Via MiXCR, TCRdb re-called the multiplex PCR reads, giving one row per CDR3 protein. The profile shows more than 550,000 distinct CDR3 sequences, roughly 45% of them singletons. The table lists this clonotype with many counts. The sequence was obtained from an adult man with Graves' disease, either hyperthyroidism or ophthalmopathy (not recorded which). The sequencing sample was made of peripheral blood or thyroid tissue (not recorded which).

The CDR3 region is CASSAGQFVGEKLFF. In nucleotides, the CDR3 is TGTGCCAGCAGCGCAGGACAGTTTGTGGGCGAAAAACTGTTTTTT. V and J are TRBV7-9 and TRBJ1-4, with a weak D call TRBD1 (6 bases). Looked up from germline, CDR1 is SEHNR and CDR2 is FQNEAQ (reference sequence). This CDR3 contains 15 residues. Trimming left V 5 bases short and J 8 bases short, with 18 bases between.